The 16 T cell receptor beta chains given below trace back to one sample, sequenced in a study of Ad26.COV2.S vaccination and SARS-CoV-2 variants. Treatment in this sample: 15 to 20 received Ad26.COV2.S at low or high dose, single or two shots; about 5 received placebo; per-sample allocation not given. Day 63 following the first vaccine or placebo injection was when the samples were taken. Sequencing used immunoSEQ multiplex PCR; TCRdb keeps in-frame clones, though not all of them. The sample carries approximately 420,000 clones, roughly nine tenths recorded once. Sequences were derived from peripheral blood, sampled in a trial of Ad26.COV2.S vaccine versus placebo. The receptors derive from a person aged 18 to 65 who received the Ad26.COV2.S COVID-19 vaccine or a placebo.

The chain combines TRBV4-1 with TRBJ2-7, with 9 nucleotides matching TRBD1. The V gene's germline CDR1 is MGHRA and CDR2 YSYEKL. With 2 bases clipped from V and 4 bases from J, the junction kept 9 bases outside the gene matches. This CDR3 region has 16 residues. The CDR3 DNA reads TGCGCCAGCAGCCAATCGGCTCGGGACAGGGTGTACGAGCAGTACTTC. Encoded protein: CASSQSARDRVYEQYF.

The chain couples TRBV5-6 to TRBJ1-3, with D possibly matching TRBD1 (6 bases). The germline gives CDR1 SGHDT, CDR2 YYEEEE. This CDR3 is 12 amino acids long. With 4 bases removed from V and 7 bases from J, the gap between germline ends came to 9 bases. The CDR3 DNA reads as TGTGCCAGCAGCCCTACAGGGAACACCATATATTTT. This sequence encodes CASSPTGNTIYF. Full variable domain (outside the CDR3, taken from reference TRBV5-6 and TRBJ1-3): DAGVTQSPTHLIKTRGQQVTLRCSPKSGHDTVSWYQQALGQGPQFIFQYYEEEERQRGNFPDRFSGHQFPNYSSELNVNALLLGDSALYLCASSPTGNTIYFGEGSWLTVV.

The V call is TRBV12-3 or TRBV12-4, the J call TRBJ1-2; D unresolved. The CDR3 covers 11 residues. Trimming shortened V by 7 bases and J by 6 bases, and 9 bases separated the two germline ends. CDR3 nucleotides: TGTGCCAGCAAGAGAGTAGATGGCTACACCTTC. This gives the protein CASKRVDGYTF.

The chain links TRBV4-1 to TRBJ2-5, with 7 bases identical to TRBD1. Trimming at V came to 4 bases and at J to 4 bases, leaving 15 bases not matched to a gene. The CDR3 totals 17 residues. Germline CDR1 MGHRA, CDR2 YSYEKL. CDR3: CASSLARDSPWGETQYF. The CDR3 DNA follows: TGCGCCAGCAGCCTGGCCAGGGACAGTCCATGGGGAGAGACCCAGTACTTC.

The V and J genes are TRBV5-6 and TRBJ2-1; the D gene could be TRBD1 or TRBD2 (6 bases each). The CDR3 consists of 15 residues. V shed 0 bases and J shed 10 bases, with 17 bases lying between them. CDR1 is SGHDT and CDR2 is YYEEEE in the germline V gene. The CDR3 DNA follows: TGTGCCAGCAGCTTGGTCGGGGGCCCCGCCCGGGAGCAGTTCTTC. It codes for CASSLVGGPAREQFF.

V is TRBV1 and J is TRBJ2-5. TRBV1 has pseudogene status. The CDR3 length is 14 residues. This CDR3 reads CTSSLERGDETQYF. The DNA for the CDR3 is TGCACCAGCAGCTTAGAGAGGGGCGATGAGACCCAGTACTTC.

The V and J genes are TRBV11-1 and TRBJ2-7; D possibly corresponds to TRBD1 (5 bases). The CDR3 length is 13 residues. The ends were cut back, 5 bases at V and 3 bases at J, with 11 bases in the middle. Germline V CDR1 and CDR2: SGHAT, FQDESV (reference sequence). The CDR3 sequence is CASSHLTDYEQYF. The CDR3 bases are TGTGCCAGCAGCCACCTGACAGACTACGAGCAGTACTTC.

This rearrangement joins TRBV19 to TRBJ1-4, with D possibly TRBD1 on 5 matching bases. Germline V gene lookup returns CDR1 LNHDA and CDR2 SQIVND (reference sequence). This CDR3 region has 14 residues. V dropped 3 bases and J dropped 3 bases, with 8 bases sitting between them. CDR3 protein: CASSIQGANEKLFF. CDR3 nucleotides: TGTGCCAGTAGTATTCAGGGAGCTAATGAAAAACTGTTTTTT.

The chain uses TRBV20-1 and TRBJ1-1, with no clear D. V lost 6 bases, J lost 4 bases, and 9 bases lay in between. The CDR3 loop spans 11 amino acids. Germline assignment: CDR1 DFQATT and CDR2 SNEGSKA (reference sequence). The CDR3 bases are TGCAGTGCCTTCAGTGGCACTGAAGCTTTCTTT. It translates to CSAFSGTEAFF.

V usage is TRBV29-1 and J usage is TRBJ2-1; possible D gene TRBD2, 6 bases. CDR3 length equals 11 residues. Germline values: CDR1 SQVTM, CDR2 ANQGSEA. The CDR3 nucleotides are TGCGGTAGCGGTGTGGTGGATGAGCAGTTCTTC. This translates into CGSGVVDEQFF.

The V gene is TRBV19, the J gene TRBJ2-1; 12 bases fit TRBD2. Germline V gene data show CDR1 as LNHDA and CDR2 as SQIVND (reference sequence). V dropped 8 bases and J dropped 9; count of bases not matched to a gene: 11. The CDR3 runs 15 residues. This chain's CDR3 is CASAIPSGGGGEQFF. The CDR3 DNA follows: TGTGCCAGTGCCATTCCTAGCGGGGGGGGAGGTGAGCAGTTCTTC.

The chain combines TRBV12-3 or TRBV12-4 with TRBJ1-2; no clear D gene. Trimming took off 6 bases at V and 4 bases at J, with 12 bases between the two ends. The CDR3 contains 13 residues. The CDR3: CASSRGRAYGYTF. The CDR3 region has the DNA TGTGCCAGCAGCCGCGGACGGGCCTATGGCTACACCTTC.

For the CDR3, the DNA is TGTGCCAGCAGTGATCCGGGACGGGGACAGGGAGGGGCTTTCTTT. Amino acid sequence: CASSDPGRGQGGAFF. The chain uses TRBV6-1 and TRBJ1-1; 9 bases are shared with TRBD1. The CDR3 sequence is 15 residues long. The germline gives CDR1 MNHNS, CDR2 SASEGT. J gave up 11 bases and V 3 bases, and 13 bases lay outside the gene matches.

The V call is TRBV6-2 or TRBV6-3, the J call TRBJ2-5; either TRBD1 or TRBD2 may supply D (5 bases each). Trimming took 1 base from V and 3 from J, leaving 12 bases between them. The CDR3 length is 15 residues. Per germline, CDR1 MNHEY and CDR2 SVGEGT. CDR3 nucleotide sequence: TGTGCCAGCAGTTACTTGGCCGGGGCGGAAGAGACCCAGTACTTC. This encodes CASSYLAGAEETQYF.

V and J are TRBV7-2 and TRBJ1-4; D perhaps matches TRBD1 (6 bases). The CDR3 runs to 18 residues. V lost 2 bases, J lost 4 bases, and 20 bases lay in between. The germline V gene has CDR1 SGHTA and CDR2 FQGNSA. CDR3 residues: CASSLTTRVRGSNEKLFF. The CDR3 nucleotides read TGTGCCAGCAGCTTAACCACGCGGGTCAGGGGAAGTAATGAAAAACTGTTTTTT.

The J gene is TRBJ1-4, the V gene TRBV25-1, with D maybe TRBD1 (6 bases). Germline V gives CDR1 MGHDK, CDR2 SYGVNS. The CDR3 length is 17 residues. V was shortened by 3 bases and J by 5 bases, with 19 bases between the two germline ends. The CDR3 DNA reads TGTGCCAGCAGTGAGCAATCGTGGTTGGGGGCGAATGAAAAACTGTTTTTT. Its translation: CASSEQSWLGANEKLFF.